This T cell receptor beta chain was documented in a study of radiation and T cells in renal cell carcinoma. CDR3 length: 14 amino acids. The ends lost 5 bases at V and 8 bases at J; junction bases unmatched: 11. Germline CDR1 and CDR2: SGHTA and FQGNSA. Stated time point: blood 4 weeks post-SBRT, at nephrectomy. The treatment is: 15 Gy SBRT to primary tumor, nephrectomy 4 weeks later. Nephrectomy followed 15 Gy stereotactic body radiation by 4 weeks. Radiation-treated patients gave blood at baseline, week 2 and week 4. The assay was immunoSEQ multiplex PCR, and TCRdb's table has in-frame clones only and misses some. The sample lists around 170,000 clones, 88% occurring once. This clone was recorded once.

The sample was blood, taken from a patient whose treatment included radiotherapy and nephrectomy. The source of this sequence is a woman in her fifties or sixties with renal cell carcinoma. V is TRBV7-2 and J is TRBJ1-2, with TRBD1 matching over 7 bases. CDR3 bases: TGTGCCAGCAGCCAACATGACAGGGCTGGAGGCTACACCTTC. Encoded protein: CASSQHDRAGGYTF.